This record looks at one T cell receptor beta chain sequence and its context. The antigen remains undetermined. This specimen comes from a study of T cell repertoires in cytomegalovirus infection. For the study at large: Public TCR beta signatures marked donors with CMV infection and the matching HLA.

Trimming removed 0 bases at V and 4 bases at J, with 11 bases between. Germline V gene data show CDR1 as SGHRS and CDR2 as YFSETQ. This CDR3 has 15 amino acids. TCRdb re-called the reads with MiXCR, one entry per CDR3 protein. The sample lists about 530,000 distinct CDR3 sequences; approximately 25% were seen once. Study conclusions and caveats: Summed frequency of shared TCR beta families picked out CMV carriers who also had the relevant HLA.

Sequencing was performed on PBMCs. The origin of this receptor is a human donor in good health (CMV status not recorded). Some clones in this sample may be carry-over from other donors' samples. The chain employs TRBV5-1 and TRBJ2-1; D is undetermined. CDR3 sequence reads: CASSLEQSGYNEQFF. In DNA form, the CDR3 reads TGCGCCAGCAGCTTGGAACAGTCAGGATACAATGAGCAGTTCTTC.